The source of this T cell receptor (beta chain) is a study of blood T cell repertoires in COVID-19. Across the study: Researchers got acute and convalescent COVID-19 samples from the United States, Italy and Spain. Sources were T cells, B-cell-depleted T cells, or PBMCs; the material itself was cDNA or gDNA.

The CDR3 is 12 amino acids. Trimming stripped 4 bases from V and 7 bases from J, with 8 bases between. Source study methods: Reference gene primer amplification in the assay estimated nucleated cell counts. Profiled with immunoSEQ multiplex PCR; TCRdb holds only in-frame clones, not every one. The DNA gave D and trimming, while V, J and clone size come from that table. The sample holds about 190,000 clones, around nine tenths seen once. Sequencing was done on a sample of peripheral blood. The chain has TRBV12-3 or TRBV12-4 and TRBJ1-5; D ambiguous. This TCR came from a woman between 35 and 50 years old who had recovered from COVID-19. In DNA form, the CDR3 reads TGTGCCAGCAGTTGGGAGTCCCAGCCCCAGCATTTT. Residues: CASSWESQPQHF.